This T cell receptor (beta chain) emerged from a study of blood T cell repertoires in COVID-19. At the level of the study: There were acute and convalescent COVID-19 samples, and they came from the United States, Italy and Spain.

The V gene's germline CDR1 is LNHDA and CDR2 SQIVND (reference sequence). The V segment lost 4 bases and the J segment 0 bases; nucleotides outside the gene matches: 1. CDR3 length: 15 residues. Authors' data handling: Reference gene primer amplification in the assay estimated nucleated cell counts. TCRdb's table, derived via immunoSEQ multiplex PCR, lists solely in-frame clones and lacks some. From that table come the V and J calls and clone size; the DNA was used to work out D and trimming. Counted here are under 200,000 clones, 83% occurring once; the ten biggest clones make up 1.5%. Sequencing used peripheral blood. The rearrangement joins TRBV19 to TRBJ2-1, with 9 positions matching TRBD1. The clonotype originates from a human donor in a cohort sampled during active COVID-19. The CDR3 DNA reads TGTGCCAGTAGTAAGACAGGGGGCTCCTACAATGAGCAGTTCTTC. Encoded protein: CASSKTGGSYNEQFF.